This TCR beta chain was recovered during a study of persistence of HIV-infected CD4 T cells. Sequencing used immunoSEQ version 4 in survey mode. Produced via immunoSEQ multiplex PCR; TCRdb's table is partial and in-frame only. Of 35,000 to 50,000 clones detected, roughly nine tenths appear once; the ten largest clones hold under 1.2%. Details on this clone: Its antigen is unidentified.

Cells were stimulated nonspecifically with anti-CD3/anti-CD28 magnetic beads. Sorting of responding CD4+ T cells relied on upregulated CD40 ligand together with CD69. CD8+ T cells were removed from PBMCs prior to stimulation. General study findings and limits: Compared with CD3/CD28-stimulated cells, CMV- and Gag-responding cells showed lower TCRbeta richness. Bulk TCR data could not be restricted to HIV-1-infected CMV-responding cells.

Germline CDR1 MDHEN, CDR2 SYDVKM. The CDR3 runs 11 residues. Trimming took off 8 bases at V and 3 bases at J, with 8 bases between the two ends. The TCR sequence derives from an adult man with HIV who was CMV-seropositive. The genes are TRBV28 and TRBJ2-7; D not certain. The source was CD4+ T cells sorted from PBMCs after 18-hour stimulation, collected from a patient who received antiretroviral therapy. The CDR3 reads CASEALYEQYF. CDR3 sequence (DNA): TGTGCCAGCGAAGCGCTCTACGAGCAGTACTTC.